A selection of T cell receptor beta chains follows, all from one sample in a study of regulatory T cells in long-lasting Graves disease. TCRdb re-analysed the multiplex PCR reads in MiXCR, keeping a single row per CDR3 protein. The data hold 350,000 to 550,000 distinct CDR3 sequences, with around 17% observed a single time. The same specimen was also included in a second study, on T cells in Graves' hyperthyroidism and ophthalmopathy.

The sequencing used peripheral blood mononuclear cells (PBMCs), collected at new diagnosis, from a patient treated with antithyroid drugs. The receptors were sampled from a woman between 18 and 29 years old with Graves disease. Each CDR3 is given with its conserved first and last residue. The D gene is left open where the match is weak. Clone size is shown for a subset of rows, as once, few, many or a class of expanded clone.

v_gene	abundance	d_gene	j_gene	CDR3aa	CDR3nt
TRBV29-1	many	TRBD2	TRBJ2-3	CSVEDAPGLVTDTQYF	TGCAGCGTTGAAGATGCCCCGGGACTAGTCACAGATACGCAGTATTTT
TRBV7-9	few	.	TRBJ2-2	CASSLYVSGPGTGELFF	TGTGCCAGCAGCTTATATGTTTCAGGACCGGGCACCGGGGAGCTGTTTTTT
TRBV28	many	.	TRBJ2-3	CASSKISGFATDTQYF	TGTGCCAGCAGCAAAATCAGCGGTTTCGCCACAGATACGCAGTATTTT
TRBV5-6	.	.	TRBJ1-5	CASSLGPRGDNQPQHF	TGTGCCAGCAGCTTGGGGCCACGGGGGGATAATCAGCCCCAGCATTTT
TRBV29-1	many	TRBD1	TRBJ2-1	CSVVRDRGYDEQFF	TGCAGCGTTGTGCGGGACAGGGGCTATGATGAGCAGTTCTTC
TRBV27	.	.	TRBJ1-2	CASSGTLAPLGYTF	TGTGCCAGCAGTGGGACTTTAGCCCCATTGGGCTACACCTTC
TRBV28	many	.	TRBJ2-1	CASRFKDFSYNEQFF	TGTGCCAGCAGGTTCAAGGACTTCTCCTACAATGAGCAGTTCTTC
TRBV28	many	TRBD1	TRBJ1-2	CASRVVQGALSYGYTF	TGTGCCAGCAGGGTGGTACAGGGGGCGCTCAGCTATGGCTACACCTTC
TRBV12-3/TRBV12-4	few	.	TRBJ2-5	CASRPSGYQETQYF	TGTGCCAGCAGGCCATCGGGGTACCAAGAGACCCAGTACTTC
TRBV19	few	.	TRBJ2-7	CASSMMGYEQYF	TGTGCCAGTAGTATGATGGGCTACGAGCAGTACTTC
TRBV5-1	many	.	TRBJ2-3	CASSEDYFSTDTQYF	TGCGCCAGCAGCGAAGACTACTTCTCCACAGATACGCAGTATTTT
TRBV12-3/TRBV12-4	many	.	TRBJ2-5	CASSFLGGATETQYF	TGTGCCAGCAGTTTCTTAGGCGGGGCTACAGAGACCCAGTACTTC
TRBV29-1	few	TRBD1	TRBJ2-7	CSARTGNYEQYF	TGCAGCGCTCGGACAGGGAACTACGAGCAGTACTTC
TRBV28	many	.	TRBJ2-3	CASSLFGDIMTYF	TGTGCCAGCAGTTTATTTGGTGACATCATGACTTATTTT
TRBV7-9	.	.	TRBJ2-1	CASSFQSAGEQFF	TGTGCCAGCAGCTTTCAGTCTGCGGGTGAGCAGTTCTTC
TRBV12-3/TRBV12-4	.	.	TRBJ1-1	CASRFLGANTEAFF	TGTGCCAGCAGATTTTTGGGGGCCAACACTGAAGCTTTCTTT
TRBV18	many	TRBD1	TRBJ1-6	CASSPSTGPGSPLHF	TGTGCCAGCTCACCCTCGACAGGGCCGGGATCACCCCTCCACTTT
TRBV20-1	many	.	TRBJ2-3	CSARDGSADTQYF	TGCAGTGCTAGGGACGGGAGTGCAGATACGCAGTATTTT
TRBV20-1	many	.	TRBJ1-1	CSAYLQGIQAFF	TGCAGTGCTTACCTTCAGGGAATTCAAGCTTTCTTT
TRBV7-3	.	.	TRBJ1-3	CASSLQGLSGNTIYF	TGTGCCAGCAGCTTACAGGGGCTTTCTGGAAACACCATATATTTT
TRBV7-3	many	.	TRBJ2-2	CASSLIRMGAENTGELFF	TGTGCCAGCAGCTTAATCCGTATGGGGGCGGAGAACACCGGGGAGCTGTTTTTT
TRBV18	.	TRBD2	TRBJ2-7	CASSPGGLAVEQYF	TGTGCCAGCTCACCTGGGGGACTAGCAGTCGAGCAGTACTTC
TRBV20-1	.	.	TRBJ2-3	CSARNRLGGDTQYF	TGCAGTGCTAGAAACCGACTAGGTGGAGATACGCAGTATTTT
TRBV30	many	.	TRBJ1-5	CAWSGAIDKGNQPQHF	TGTGCCTGGAGCGGGGCGATAGACAAAGGCAATCAGCCCCAGCATTTT
TRBV9	many	.	TRBJ2-7	CASSPRSANSYEQYF	TGTGCCAGCAGCCCCCGGAGCGCCAACTCCTACGAGCAGTACTTC
TRBV20-1	few	.	TRBJ2-5	CSASGVKTQYF	TGCAGTGCGTCAGGAGTAAAGACCCAGTACTTC
TRBV4-1	.	.	TRBJ2-7	CASSQDRVRGYEQYF	TGCGCCAGCAGCCAAGACCGGGTACGGGGCTACGAGCAGTACTTC
TRBV11-3	few	.	TRBJ1-4	CASSPGEGSEKLFF	TGTGCCAGCAGCCCGGGGGAGGGTAGTGAAAAACTGTTTTTT
TRBV27	.	.	TRBJ1-6	CASRRSTGESNSPLHF	TGTGCCAGCAGACGTTCCACGGGGGAGAGTAATTCACCCCTCCACTTT
TRBV6-5	.	TRBD2	TRBJ2-3	CASSYTGLAGADTQYF	TGTGCCAGCAGTTACACGGGACTAGCGGGAGCAGATACGCAGTATTTT
TRBV15	many	.	TRBJ2-1	CATSRGRDPTTSYNEQFF	TGTGCCACCAGCAGAGGTCGGGACCCTACGACCTCCTACAATGAGCAGTTCTTC
TRBV7-2	few	TRBD2	TRBJ2-1	CASSLASGGGSEQFF	TGTGCCAGCAGCTTAGCTTCGGGGGGAGGTAGTGAGCAGTTCTTC
TRBV20-1	many	TRBD1	TRBJ1-1	CSAKKQGNSNTEAFF	TGCAGTGCTAAGAAACAGGGGAACTCGAACACTGAAGCTTTCTTT
TRBV2	many	.	TRBJ2-1	CASSPNAESSYNEQFF	TGTGCCAGCAGCCCAAATGCGGAAAGCTCCTACAATGAGCAGTTCTTC
TRBV20-1	few	.	TRBJ1-4	CSARDGLRPGKLFF	TGCAGTGCTAGAGATGGGTTGAGGCCCGGAAAACTGTTTTTT
TRBV19	.	.	TRBJ1-1	CASMDRRYEAFF	TGTGCCAGTATGGACAGACGCTATGAAGCTTTCTTT
TRBV20-1	many	.	TRBJ1-5	CSARGTLDQPQHF	TGCAGTGCCCGCGGGACATTGGATCAGCCCCAGCATTTT
TRBV20-1	many	TRBD2	TRBJ2-5	CSAQGLAGGKTQYF	TGCAGTGCCCAAGGACTAGCGGGGGGGAAGACCCAGTACTTC
TRBV30	many	.	TRBJ1-1	CAWNRQFTEAFF	TGTGCCTGGAATCGACAATTCACTGAAGCTTTCTTT
TRBV28	many	.	TRBJ2-7	CASSWPGTYEQYF	TGTGCCAGCAGTTGGCCGGGGACCTACGAGCAGTACTTC
TRBV12-3/TRBV12-4	few	TRBD2	TRBJ2-1	CASTTEAGTGLFF	TGTGCCAGCACAACAGAAGCGGGAACGGGGCTGTTCTTC